These T cell receptor beta chains were read from a single sample in a study of T cell repertoires in cytomegalovirus infection. TCRdb fed the reads into MiXCR, producing one record per CDR3 protein. The table lists 50,000 or so distinct CDR3 sequences, around 20% of them singletons. Their cognate antigens are unknown. The specimen was PBMCs, sequenced either directly or after in vitro stimulation (not recorded which). Every receptor here comes from a human donor in good health (CMV status not recorded). Some clones in this sample may be carry-over from other donors' samples. Both conserved end residues are trimmed from each CDR3.

v_gene	j_gene	CDR3aa
TRBV9	TRBJ2-7	ASSEEANSYEQY
TRBV2	TRBJ2-5	ASSEDRGARETQY
TRBV18	TRBJ2-1	ASSPGTGHYNEQF
TRBV11-2	TRBJ2-1	ASSLDSASSGRTYNEQF
TRBV4-1	TRBJ1-2	ASSQQGAYGYT
TRBV7-2	TRBJ1-6	ASSQVQGESPLH
TRBV27	TRBJ1-5	ASTAGIGWPQH
TRBV5-1	TRBJ2-5	ASSLAGTGQETQY
TRBV12-3/TRBV12-4	TRBJ1-6	ASSSGSPLH
TRBV3-1	TRBJ1-1	ASSQAVGGQEAF
TRBV20-1	TRBJ2-3	SASLRDGYTDTQY
TRBV2	TRBJ2-3	ASSADRVQGDTQY
TRBV6-8	TRBJ1-6	ASSYYRGGSPLH